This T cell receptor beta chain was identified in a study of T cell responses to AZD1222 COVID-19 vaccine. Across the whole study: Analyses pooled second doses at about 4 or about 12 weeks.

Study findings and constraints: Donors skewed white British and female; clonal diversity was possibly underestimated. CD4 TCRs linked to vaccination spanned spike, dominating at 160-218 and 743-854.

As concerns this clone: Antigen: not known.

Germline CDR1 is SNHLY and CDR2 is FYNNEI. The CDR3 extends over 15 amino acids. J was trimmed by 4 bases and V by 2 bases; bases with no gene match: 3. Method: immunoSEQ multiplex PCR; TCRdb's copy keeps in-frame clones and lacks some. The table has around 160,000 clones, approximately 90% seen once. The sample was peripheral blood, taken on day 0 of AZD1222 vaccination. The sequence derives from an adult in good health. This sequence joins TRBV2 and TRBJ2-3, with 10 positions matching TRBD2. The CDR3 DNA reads TGTGCCAGCAGTGAACTAGCGGGAGACGCAGATACGCAGTATTTT. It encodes CASSELAGDADTQYF.